Listed below are T cell receptor beta chains from one sample, sequenced in a study of blood T cell repertoires in COVID-19. Data came from immunoSEQ multiplex PCR; TCRdb stores just in-frame clones and leaves some out. The sample lists some 320,000 clones; about nine tenths were seen once. Sequenced input: PBMCs or T cells enriched from blood (not recorded which). Receptor source: a man in his 60s who had recovered from COVID-19. Each CDR3 is given with its conserved first and last residue. A D gene is named only where the DNA matches it firmly. Only some rows state a clone size, as once, few, many or a class for expanded clones.

TRBJ1-3,TRBD1,TRBV3-1/TRBV3-2,.,TGTGCCAGCAGCCAAGAAAGACCAGGGGGCGGTTTTGGAAACACCATATATTTT,CASSQERPGGGFGNTIYF
TRBJ1-2,TRBD1,TRBV27,.,TGTGCCAGCTCACTTCGGGACAGGGAGAGTGGCTACACCTTC,CASSLRDRESGYTF
TRBJ1-2,.,TRBV19,once,TGTGCCTCCCACGCGGGGCAGAGCTATGGCTACACCTTC,CASHAGQSYGYTF
TRBJ1-1,TRBD1,TRBV2,once,TGTGCCAGCAGGACAGGGGGAGTGAACACTGAAGCTTTCTTT,CASRTGGVNTEAFF
TRBJ2-5,.,TRBV5-1,.,TGCGCCAGCAGCTTATACCAGCAAGAGACCCAGTACTTC,CASSLYQQETQYF
TRBJ2-6,.,TRBV19,.,TGTGCCAGTAGACAACAGGGATCTGGGGCCAACGTCCTGACTTTC,CASRQQGSGANVLTF
TRBJ1-1,.,TRBV19,.,TGTGCCAGTAATTTTTGGAGGGGACCTACTGAAGCTTTCTTT,CASNFWRGPTEAFF
TRBJ1-3,TRBD1,TRBV28,once,TGTGCCAGCAGTTTGACAGGGGCCCTTCTCTCTGGAAACACCATATATTTT,CASSLTGALLSGNTIYF
TRBJ2-1,TRBD2,TRBV5-1,.,TGCGCCAGCAGTTCCGTCGTGGGACTAGTTAGCAATGAGCAGTTCTTC,CASSSVVGLVSNEQFF
TRBJ2-7,TRBD1,TRBV5-1,.,TGCGCCAGCAGCTTGGGGGACAGGGACGAGCAGTACTTC,CASSLGDRDEQYF
TRBJ2-3,.,TRBV9,.,TGTGCCAGCACCAAAAGGGGGGGGGCCACAGATACGCAGTATTTT,CASTKRGGATDTQYF
TRBJ1-3,.,TRBV6-1,.,TGTGCCAGCAGTGAGGGGGCCTCCCCTGGAAACACCATATATTTT,CASSEGASPGNTIYF
TRBJ1-4,.,TRBV6-5,.,TGTGCCAGCAGGGAGAATCCAACTAATGAAAAACTGTTTTTT,CASRENPTNEKLFF
TRBJ2-3,TRBD1,TRBV5-4,.,TGTGCCAGCAGCATGGGACAGTACGCTACGCAGTATTTT,CASSMGQYATQYF
TRBJ1-1,TRBD1,TRBV5-1,.,TGCGCCAGCAGCTTGGTCTCCCCCGGGACAGGGGGGCTGAAGGCCACTGAAGCTTTCTTT,CASSLVSPGTGGLKATEAFF
TRBJ2-1,.,TRBV18,.,TGTGCCAGCTCACCTCTTGGACAGAGCAATGAGCAGTTCTTC,CASSPLGQSNEQFF
TRBJ2-2,TRBD2,TRBV27,.,TGTGCCAGCAGTTTACTAGCGGGGAACACCGGGGAGCTGTTTTTT,CASSLLAGNTGELFF
TRBJ1-1,TRBD1,TRBV7-2,.,TGTGCCAGCACCGACATTCCGGGACAGGGGGAAGGGTACACTGAAGCTTTCTTT,CASTDIPGQGEGYTEAFF
TRBJ2-3,TRBD2,TRBV7-2,.,TGTGCCAGCAGCTTAAGGAGGGCTAGCGGCGGCACAGATACGCAGTATTTT,CASSLRRASGGTDTQYF
TRBJ2-3,.,TRBV10-3,.,TGTGCCATCAGGATAGGGCTAGCGAGTGATACGCAGTATTTT,CAIRIGLASDTQYF
TRBJ1-1,.,TRBV12-5,.,TGTGCTAGTGGTCCTCCGGGACACGGGAACACTGAAGCTTTCTTT,CASGPPGHGNTEAFF
TRBJ2-7,TRBD2,TRBV18,.,TGTGCCAGCTCACCGGGGACTAGCGGGATAATTGAGCAGTACTTC,CASSPGTSGIIEQYF
TRBJ2-6,.,TRBV28,.,TGTGCCAGCAGTTTCCCCCCTGGGGAGCCGAGTCGTCTAGTGGCCAACGTCCTGACTTTC,CASSFPPGEPSRLVANVLTF
TRBJ2-2,TRBD1,TRBV24-1,.,TGTGCCACCAGTGATACCGGGACAGGTCGCACCGGGGAGCTGTTTTTT,CATSDTGTGRTGELFF
TRBJ2-3,.,TRBV9,.,TGTGCCAGCAGACCCCCCCAGGGGAGGGGCACAGATACGCAGTATTTT,CASRPPQGRGTDTQYF
TRBJ1-2,TRBD1,TRBV7-9,.,TGTGCCAGCAGCTCGACAGGGGTCTATGGCTACACCTTC,CASSSTGVYGYTF
TRBJ2-1,TRBD2,TRBV2,.,TGTGCCAGCAGTGGGCCTACTAGCGGGAGATGGGTCAATGAGCAGTTCTTC,CASSGPTSGRWVNEQFF
TRBJ2-1,TRBD2,TRBV15,.,TGTGCCACCAGCAGGGGGGGGTACGATGAGCAGTTCTTC,CATSRGGYDEQFF
TRBJ2-2,.,TRBV7-7,.,TGTGCTAGCAGCTTAGGTTTTCCAGCGGCCGGGGAGCTGTTTTTT,CASSLGFPAAGELFF
TRBJ2-6,TRBD1,TRBV6-2/TRBV6-3,once,TGTGCCAGCAGTTCACTGACAGGGGGCTCCGGGGCCAACGTCCTGACTTTC,CASSSLTGGSGANVLTF
TRBJ2-2,.,TRBV18,once,TGTGCCAGCTCAATCACCGGGACCGGGGAGCTGTTTTTT,CASSITGTGELFF
TRBJ1-5,TRBD1,TRBV19,.,TGTGCCAGTAGTATGAACAGGGGGCTGGGTCAGCCCCAGCATTTT,CASSMNRGLGQPQHF
TRBJ2-5,TRBD2,TRBV5-5,.,TGTGCCAGCAGCCCTGGCACTAGCGAAGCGACCCAGTACTTC,CASSPGTSEATQYF
TRBJ1-6,.,TRBV2,few,TGTGCCAGCAGTGGAGACTATAATTCACCCCTCCACTTT,CASSGDYNSPLHF
TRBJ1-1,.,TRBV5-1,.,TGCGCCAGCAGCTTGGCCGGCAGGGTGGGCACTGAAGCTTTCTTT,CASSLAGRVGTEAFF
TRBJ2-7,.,TRBV18,.,TGTGCCAGCTCACCCGCGGGCCACGAGCAGTACTTC,CASSPAGHEQYF
TRBJ2-1,TRBD2,TRBV6-6,.,TGTGCCAGCAGTTATACGTCTAGCGGGAGTTCCCCGGTGTTCTTC,CASSYTSSGSSPVFF
TRBJ1-2,.,TRBV28,.,TGTGCCAGCAGTTTATGGGCAGGGTATGGCTACACCTTC,CASSLWAGYGYTF
TRBJ1-3,TRBD1,TRBV19,.,TGTGCCAGTAGTTTAGGGACAGCGGCTTCGGACACCATATATTTT,CASSLGTAASDTIYF
TRBJ2-1,TRBD2,TRBV28,.,TGTGCCAGCACTCTGGGAGCTAGCGGGAGTAGTGAGCAGTTCTTC,CASTLGASGSSEQFF
TRBJ2-2,.,TRBV2,.,TGTGCCAGCAAAGTGCAGGGGACCACCGGGGAGCTGTTTTTT,CASKVQGTTGELFF
TRBJ1-6,.,TRBV5-5,.,TGTGCCAGCAGCACAAACAATTCACCCCTCCACTTT,CASSTNNSPLHF
TRBJ2-7,TRBD2,TRBV3-1/TRBV3-2,.,TGTGCCAGCAGCCAACCCAACCTAGCGGGAGCATCCTACGAGCAGTACTTC,CASSQPNLAGASYEQYF
TRBJ2-5,.,TRBV4-2,.,TGTGCCAGCAGCCAAGATGATGGGTCAAGTCGACTGGAGACCCAGTACTTC,CASSQDDGSSRLETQYF
TRBJ2-3,.,TRBV18,.,TGTGCCAGCTCACCCTCCGCTAGCGTCACAGATACGCAGTATTTT,CASSPSASVTDTQYF
TRBJ2-1,.,TRBV27,once,TGTGCCAGCAGTTTCGAGGAGACAGTGGGTGTCGACAATGAGCAGTTCTTC,CASSFEETVGVDNEQFF
TRBJ2-1,TRBD2,TRBV5-1,.,TGCGCCAGCAGCTTGGTCAGCGGGAGCTCCTACAATGAGCAGTTCTTC,CASSLVSGSSYNEQFF
TRBJ1-1,TRBD1,TRBV5-1,.,TGCGCCAGCAGCTTGGTGGCAGGGGGCACTGAAGCTTTCTTT,CASSLVAGGTEAFF
TRBJ2-1,.,TRBV24-1,.,TGTGCCACCAGTGATTACGCCAGTTACAATGAGCAGTTCTTC,CATSDYASYNEQFF
TRBJ1-4,.,TRBV7-9,.,TGTGCCAGCAGCTCCCTCGACCAGGCTAATGAAAAACTGTTTTTT,CASSSLDQANEKLFF
TRBJ1-6,TRBD1,TRBV24-1,.,TGTGCCACCAGTTCGGGACAGTATAATTCACCCCTCCACTTT,CATSSGQYNSPLHF